This T cell receptor (beta chain) appears in the sequencing data of a study of vaccination and CD4 T cells after COVID-19. To note about this clonotype: Its antigen is not known.

As for time point: late sampling 161 to 241 days after vaccination in a few convalescent patients. Treatment given: roughly 11-day PBMC culture with coronavirus spike peptide pools or control peptides (ViraFEST assay). ViraFEST used peptide pools to expand antigen-specific T cells, then sequenced TCRs. The Oncomine TCR Beta short-read assay was applied to DNA of cultured CD4+ T cells. One entry per CDR3 protein, called by TCRdb with MiXCR from the PCR reads. The sample lists approximately 20,000 distinct CDR3 sequences, around 37% seen once, with about 8.6% in the top ten. Trimming at V came to 5 bases and at J to 4 bases, leaving 10 bases not matched to a gene. Germline CDR1 SGHVS, CDR2 FNYEAQ. This CDR3 is 16 amino acids long.

The material sequenced was CD4+ T cells from blood, cultured in vitro, taken about 7 months after SARS-CoV-2 vaccination. The TCR comes from a human donor who had recovered from COVID-19. The rearrangement uses TRBV7-6 and TRBJ2-7; 11 nucleotides line up with TRBD1. The CDR3 reads CASSPLLGTGGYEQYF. CDR3 nucleotides: TGTGCCAGCAGCCCATTATTAGGGACAGGGGGTTACGAGCAGTACTTC.